The source of this T cell receptor (beta chain) is a study of shared clonotypes between healthy human individuals. V was clipped by 3 bases and J by 3 bases; unmatched bases: 5. Germline CDR1 reads SGDLS; CDR2 reads YYNGEE. The CDR3 totals 14 residues. Naive CD8 cells were CD45RO-negative, positively selected for CCR7, excluding terminally differentiated effector memory CD45RA+ cells. General study points: Several donors had around 5% of their naive CD4 clonotypes in common. Generation of non-shared clonotypes was less probable than generation of clonotypes shared by all four donors.

On this clone: The antigen remains undetermined. Within the sample, other DNA sequences also encode this same CDR3.

Libraries were prepared by immunoSEQ multiplex PCR; TCRdb keeps only in-frame clonotypes and omits some of them. The sample carries about 2 million clones, about 95% recorded once. The rearrangement joins TRBV9 to TRBJ2-7; the match to TRBD1 covers 8 bases. This sequence was found in a man aged 18 to 29 in good health. The specimen sequenced was naive CD8+ T cells sorted from blood. As DNA, the CDR3 is TGTGCCAGCAGCGAGGGAGGACAGGGCTACGAGCAGTACTTC. Encoded protein: CASSEGGQGYEQYF.